What follows describes a single T cell receptor beta chain. Its antigen is not known. The sample originates from a study of OX40 agonist ivuxolimab in advanced cancers. Notes on the study in general: Expanded peripheral T cells had an undetermined antigen specificity. At 0.1 to 3.0 mg/kg and by week 6, clonal expansion occurred in CD4+ and CD8+ blood T cells. Mean expanded clone counts were higher in CD8+ than CD4+ T cells.

The method was immunoSEQ multiplex PCR; TCRdb's version includes in-frame clones alone and lacks a portion of them. The sample records approximately 20,000 clones, about 89% being singletons. The CDR3 spans 15 residues. Germline-derived CDR1 and CDR2 are SGHNT and YENEEA. V lost 2 bases and J lost 4, with 14 bases in between. The material sequenced was CD4+ or CD8+ T cells sorted from blood, taken in a trial of the OX40 agonist ivuxolimab. This TCR was recovered from an adult with an advanced solid tumor such as melanoma, head and neck, liver or kidney cancer. The chain couples TRBV11-3 to TRBJ1-1; possibly TRBD1 for D (5 bases). The CDR3 protein is CASSLTGTVGTEAFF. CDR3 nucleotides: TGTGCCAGCAGCTTAACCGGGACGGTTGGCACTGAAGCTTTCTTT.